This T cell receptor (beta chain) was identified in a study of blood T cell repertoires in COVID-19. At the level of the study: T cells, B-cell-depleted T cells, or PBMCs supplied cDNA or gDNA.

This clone was counted only a few times. The data were produced by immunoSEQ multiplex PCR, yet TCRdb's version contains in-frame clones alone and is incomplete. The sample carries approximately 62,000 clones, over 80% recorded once. This CDR3 is built from 14 residues. Trimming at V came to 7 bases and at J to 5 bases, leaving 6 bases not matched to a gene. CDR1 is LGHNA and CDR2 is YNFKEQ in the germline V gene. This sequence was found in a man aged 55 to 70 with acute or convalescent COVID-19. This chain joins TRBV4-2 and TRBJ1-4; 8 nucleotides align to TRBD1. Material for sequencing was peripheral blood. The CDR3: CASTNRGMNEKLFF. Here the CDR3 DNA reads TGTGCCAGCACAAACAGGGGGATGAATGAAAAACTGTTTTTT.